This note documents a single TCR beta chain sequence. The target of this receptor is not known. Per-nucleotide qualities are absent, and no much larger clonotype sits a single base away. The source of the sample is a study of T cell changes during pregnancy in multiple sclerosis (dated by TCRdb to about 2019). Context from the whole study: In women with multiple sclerosis, the researchers looked at how the T cell repertoire shifted as pregnancy progressed.

Looking up the germline V gene yields CDR1 MNHEY and CDR2 SVGAGI. Germline trimming amounts to 7 bases on V and 1 base on J, with 4 as the count of junction bases outside the gene matches. The CDR3 runs 14 amino acids, cysteine and phenylalanine included. Kept here is only the CDR3 DNA, which spans 42 bases and is read in frame from base 1. Library method: the immunoSEQ multiplex PCR assay. TCRdb mirrors the immuneACCESS table, restricted to in-frame sequences. Some clones are absent from its copies; in checked studies, under half trace to an unresolved V gene, and the reason for the others is unknown. This sample comprises around 65,000 clones, approximately 90% of them detected only once. The ten largest clones capture approximately 1.3% of the sample.

This receptor was obtained from a female donor in good health, enrolled as a control in a pregnancy study. This chain joins TRBV6-5 to TRBJ1-1; 9 central nucleotides agree with TRBD1. The sample here was peripheral blood, taken in the third trimester of pregnancy. The CDR3 region: CASKPGQGNTEAFF. The DNA reads TGTGCCAGCAAACCGGGACAGGGGAACACTGAAGCTTTCTTT.